The 32 T cell receptor beta chains given below trace back to one sample, sequenced in a study of glioma-infiltrating T cells. TCR alpha and beta CDR3 regions were amplified from RNA using iRepertoire nested multiplex PCR. TCRdb recomputed calls from the multiplex PCR reads with MiXCR, one row per CDR3 protein. The table has about 89,000 distinct CDR3 sequences, about 25% seen once. The source material was glioma tissue, nonneoplastic brain tissue, or PBMCs (not recorded which). All receptors derive from a human donor with low-grade glioma or glioblastoma, undergoing nonglioma brain surgery, or in good health (not recorded which).

By sample fraction, this clonotype is medium-sized. J is TRBJ2-7 and V is TRBV20-1; maybe TRBD1 (5 bases). V dropped 4 bases and J dropped 6 bases, with 13 bases sitting between them. The CDR3 spans 12 residues. CDR1 is DFQATT, CDR2 SNEGSKA, per germline (reference sequence). The CDR3 reads CSATLIRAEQYF. The CDR3 DNA follows: TGCAGTGCTACACTTATCAGGGCCGAGCAGTACTTC.

This clonotype was recorded many times. The CDR3 coding sequence is TGTGCCAGCTCACTAGAGAGAATCTATGGCTACACCTTC. Translated: CASSLERIYGYTF. The V and J genes are TRBV18 and TRBJ1-2; D is undetermined. V was clipped by 4 bases and J by 4 bases, with 10 bases between them. This CDR3 is built from 13 residues. Germline CDR1 reads KGHSH; CDR2 reads LQKENI. The whole variable domain, remainder taken from reference TRBV18 and TRBJ1-2, is NAGVMQNPRHLVRRRGQEARLRCSPMKGHSHVYWYRQLPEEGLKFMVYLQKENIIDESGMPKERFSAEFPKEGPSILRIQQVVRGDSAAYFCASSLERIYGYTFGSGTRLTVV.

This clonotype occurred many times. The genes are TRBV7-6 and TRBJ1-3, with D perhaps TRBD1 (6 bases). CDR3 length: 16 residues. Germline CDR1 reads SGHVS; CDR2 reads FNYEAQ. Trimming cost V 5 bases and J 0 bases, with 14 bases left between them. The CDR3 DNA is TGTGCCAGCAGCCCCCAGGGGCCCTACTCTGGAAACACCATATATTTT. It codes for CASSPQGPYSGNTIYF. The entire variable domain, with the rest obtained from reference TRBV7-6 and TRBJ1-3, is as follows: GAGVSQSPRYKVTKRGQDVALRCDPISGHVSLYWYRQALGQGPEFLTYFNYEAQQDKSGLPNDRFSAERPEGSISTLTIQRTEQRDSAMYRCASSPQGPYSGNTIYFGEGSWLTVV.

The table lists this clonotype with a few counts. V usage is TRBV4-2 and J usage is TRBJ2-1, with 14 bases aligning to TRBD2. Germline CDR1 LGHNA, CDR2 YNFKEQ. After removal of 4 bases from V and 7 bases from J, the junction contained 6 bases not matched to a gene. The CDR3 totals 16 residues. CDR3 sequence (DNA): TGTGCCAGCAGCCTTGGACTAGCGGGAGGTGGGAATGAGCAGTTCTTC. The encoded protein is CASSLGLAGGGNEQFF.

Ten or more counts support this clonotype. The chain employs TRBV19 and TRBJ1-1; D not resolved. CDR3 length equals 15 residues. Between the trimmed V and J ends, which lost 1 base and 2 bases, there was a span of 11 bases. The germline CDR1 and CDR2 sequences are LNHDA and SQIVND (reference sequence). CDR3 nucleotides: TGTGCCAGTAGTATAGGAATGGCGGCAAACACTGAAGCTTTCTTT. Translating it yields CASSIGMAANTEAFF.

This chain uses TRBV19 with TRBJ1-5; D is unresolved. The germline CDR1 and CDR2 sequences are LNHDA and SQIVND (reference sequence). The CDR3 extends over 16 amino acids. Trimming shortened V by 6 bases and J by 3 bases, and 18 bases separated the two germline ends. CDR3 loop: CASRGTRARLNQPQHF. As DNA, the CDR3 is TGTGCCAGTAGGGGAACCCGGGCTAGGCTCAATCAGCCCCAGCATTTT.

This sequence joins TRBV5-1 and TRBJ2-3, with D possibly TRBD1 on 7 matching bases. There are 15 residues in the CDR3. From germline, CDR1 is SGHRS and CDR2 YFSETQ. V lost 2 bases and J 2 bases, leaving 12 bases between the germline ends. CDR3 in amino acids: CASSFNRGLTDTQYF. Here the CDR3 DNA reads TGCGCCAGCAGCTTTAACAGGGGACTCACAGATACGCAGTATTTT.

This clonotype was found once. V usage is TRBV12-3 or TRBV12-4 and J usage is TRBJ1-3; weak D call: TRBD1 (5 bases). The CDR3 is made up of 15 amino acids. V was pared by 2 bases and J by 6 bases, with 14 bases between. The CDR3: CASSLHRMGENTIYF. DNA for the CDR3: TGTGCCAGCAGTTTACACAGGATGGGCGAAAACACCATATATTTT.

This clonotype was seen repeatedly, ten times or more. The chain carries TRBV6-2 or TRBV6-3 and TRBJ2-7; 8 positions match TRBD2. The CDR3 is made up of 16 amino acids. The V segment lost 2 bases and the J segment 1 base; nucleotides outside the gene matches: 7. Germline loops: CDR1 MNHEY, CDR2 SVGEGT. The CDR3 loop is CASSYKSGSVSYEQYF. The CDR3 DNA is TGTGCCAGCAGTTACAAGAGCGGGAGTGTATCCTACGAGCAGTACTTC.

The chain employs TRBV12-3 or TRBV12-4 and TRBJ1-2; tentative D call: TRBD1 (6 bases). The V and J ends lost 1 base and 6 bases respectively, with 15 bases between them. This CDR3 has 15 amino acids. CDR3 sequence: CASSLGDTPGDGYTF. Here the CDR3 DNA reads TGTGCCAGCAGTTTAGGAGACACCCCAGGGGATGGCTACACCTTC.

This clonotype was seen ten or more times. The rearrangement uses TRBV20-1 and TRBJ1-1; the D gene is possibly TRBD1 (5 bases). The CDR3 consists of 14 residues. CDR1 DFQATT and CDR2 SNEGSKA come from the germline V gene (reference sequence). Trimming shortened V by 0 bases and J by 0 bases, and 8 bases separated the two germline ends. As DNA, the CDR3 is TGCAGTGCTAGAGATCACAGGCTGAACACTGAAGCTTTCTTT. It encodes CSARDHRLNTEAFF.

Points on this clonotype: This may be a read error, as it is one base from a much larger clone. This sequence joins TRBV24-1 and TRBJ2-6; 9 bases match TRBD2. CDR1 and CDR2 (germline): KGHDR, SFDVKD. This CDR3 has 18 residues. Here the CDR3 DNA reads TGTGCCGCCAGTGACTTGACTAGCGGATCCTCTGGGGCCAACGTCCTGACTTTC. Translated, it gives CAASDLTSGSSGANVLTF.

This clonotype ranks as medium-sized. The V and J genes are TRBV20-1 and TRBJ1-4, with 7 bases fitting TRBD1. Germline lookup yields CDR1 DFQATT and CDR2 SNEGSKA (reference sequence). The ends lost 0 bases at V and 3 bases at J; junction bases unmatched: 1. The CDR3 contains 14 residues. This chain's CDR3 is CSARERGPNEKLFF. CDR3 nucleotide sequence: TGCAGTGCTAGAGAAAGGGGGCCTAATGAAAAACTGTTTTTT.

The chain carries TRBV7-9 and TRBJ1-6; D uncertain. Germline CDR1 and CDR2: SEHNR and FQNEAQ (reference sequence). V was shortened by 0 bases and J by 8 bases, with 5 bases between the two germline ends. The CDR3 has 13 residues. The CDR3 DNA sequence: TGTGCCAGCAGCTTAGCGTTGGATTCACCCCTCCACTTT. Protein sequence: CASSLALDSPLHF. The variable domain in full, with the rest retrieved from reference TRBV7-9 and TRBJ1-6, is DTGVSQNPRHKITKRGQNVTFRCDPISEHNRLYWYRQTLGQGPEFLTYFQNEAQLEKSRLLSDRFSAERPKGSFSTLEIQRTEQGDSAMYLCASSLALDSPLHFGNGTRLTVT.

This sequence joins TRBV20-1 and TRBJ2-7; D is unresolved. Germline V gene lookup returns CDR1 DFQATT and CDR2 SNEGSKA (reference sequence). V was shortened by 4 bases and J by 3 bases, with 13 bases between the two germline ends. CDR3 length: 13 amino acids. The CDR3 is CSAIPVLSYEQYF. The CDR3 DNA is TGCAGTGCTATCCCAGTCTTGAGCTACGAGCAGTACTTC.

The chain joins TRBV19 to TRBJ2-7; 9 bases line up with TRBD1. V was pared by 11 bases and J by 3 bases, with 11 bases of the junction left unmatched. The CDR3 has 14 residues. Looked up from germline, CDR1 is LNHDA and CDR2 is SQIVND (reference sequence). The CDR3 sequence is CASRGTGTNYEQYF. The CDR3 coding sequence is TGTGCCTCCAGAGGGACAGGGACGAACTACGAGCAGTACTTC.

The chain joins TRBV29-1 to TRBJ2-2; D might be TRBD1 or TRBD2, each matching 7 bases. Germline loops: CDR1 SQVTM, CDR2 ANQGSEA. This CDR3 region has 14 residues. Trimming cost V 7 bases and J 3 bases, with 15 bases left between them. The CDR3 bases are TGCAGCGGGGGGAGGGACAGAGACACCGGGGAGCTGTTTTTT. Translated, it gives CSGGRDRDTGELFF.

This clonotype came up a few times. The genes are TRBV7-6 and TRBJ2-7; D remains ambiguous. Trimming took off 5 bases at V and 2 bases at J, with 7 bases between the two ends. The CDR3 consists of 12 residues. CDR1 is SGHVS and CDR2 is FNYEAQ in the germline V gene. The CDR3 here is CASSPSPYEQYF. CDR3 DNA sequence: TGTGCCAGCAGCCCCTCGCCCTACGAGCAGTACTTC.

The V and J genes are TRBV5-5 and TRBJ2-5; the match to TRBD2 covers 7 bases. J lost 5 bases, V lost 0 bases, and 4 bases had no gene match. Germline CDR1 reads SGHKS; CDR2 reads YYEKEE (reference sequence). The CDR3 spans 14 residues. CDR3 loop: CASSLGGGAETQYF. In DNA, the CDR3 is TGTGCCAGCAGCTTGGGGGGGGGTGCCGAGACCCAGTACTTC.

The J gene is TRBJ2-2, the V gene TRBV5-4; TRBD2 matches at 8 bases. V shed 4 bases and J 4 bases; nucleotides not matched to a gene: 9. The CDR3 runs to 16 residues. CDR1 is SGHNT and CDR2 is YYREEE in the germline V gene (reference sequence). The CDR3 reads CASSLEVAGLTGELFF. The CDR3 nucleotides read TGTGCCAGCAGCCTGGAGGTAGCGGGACTCACCGGGGAGCTGTTTTTT.

The chain links TRBV10-1 to TRBJ2-7; 9 bases line up with TRBD2. Per the germline V gene, CDR1 is WNHNN and CDR2 is SYGVQD (reference sequence). J gave up 0 bases and V 3 bases, and 6 bases lay outside the gene matches. The CDR3 sequence is 16 residues long. CDR3 region: CASSELRAGGSYEQYF. DNA of the CDR3: TGCGCCAGCAGTGAACTCCGAGCGGGAGGCTCCTACGAGCAGTACTTC.

At least ten counts were recorded for this clonotype. The chain joins TRBV7-8 to TRBJ1-1, with a weak D call TRBD1 (5 bases). The germline gives CDR1 SGHVS, CDR2 FQNEAQ. V lost 5 bases and J lost 3, with 10 bases in between. The CDR3 totals 13 residues. The CDR3 nucleotides read TGTGCCAGCAGCAGACAGCCTTACACTGAAGCTTTCTTT. This encodes CASSRQPYTEAFF.

This clonotype was detected many times. The gene calls are TRBV20-1 and TRBJ1-2; D may be TRBD1 (6 bases). The V end lost 2 bases, the J end lost 8 bases, and 12 bases lay between the germline ends. Germline loops: CDR1 DFQATT, CDR2 SNEGSKA (reference sequence). The length of the CDR3 is 12 residues. The CDR3 here is CSARKTGYGYTF. The CDR3 DNA is TGCAGTGCTAGAAAAACAGGGTACGGCTACACCTTC.

A remark on this clonotype: A much larger clone lies a single base off, so this may be a read error. The chain has TRBV2 and TRBJ2-1; 13 bases align to TRBD2. The CDR3 length is 15 residues. Germline CDR1 is SNHLY and CDR2 is FYNNEI. Trimming took 5 bases from V and 8 from J; bases not matched to a gene: 6. The CDR3: CASSPLAGGEDEQFF. CDR3 nucleotide sequence: TGTGCCAGCAGTCCACTAGCGGGAGGGGAGGATGAGCAGTTCTTC. Combining the CDR3 with reference TRBV2 and TRBJ2-1 gives the whole variable domain EPEVTQTPSHQVTQMGQEVILRCVPISNHLYFYWYRQILGQKVEFLVSFYNNEISEKSEIFDDQFSVERPDGSNFTLKIRSTKLEDSAMYFCASSPLAGGEDEQFFGPGTRLTVL.

This clonotype ranks as medium-sized. One junction end disagrees with the germline gene, perhaps due to a read error. The rearrangement uses TRBV5-1 and TRBJ1-2; the match to TRBD1 covers 7 bases. The CDR3 totals 13 residues. The germline V gene has CDR1 SGHRS and CDR2 YFSETQ. CDR3 region: CASSLDRNYGYTF. DNA for the CDR3: TGTGCCAGCAGTTTGGACAGGAACTATGGCTACACCTTC.

This clonotype was seen only a few times. The rearrangement uses TRBV29-1 and TRBJ2-7; a possible D gene is TRBD2 (6 bases). The CDR3 spans 12 residues. With 4 bases removed from V and 4 bases from J, the gap between germline ends came to 11 bases. Germline CDR1 reads SQVTM; CDR2 reads ANQGSEA. The CDR3 sequence is CSVGDGSYEQYF. The CDR3 DNA reads as TGCAGCGTTGGCGACGGGAGTTACGAGCAGTACTTC.

This clonotype was counted ten times or more. The genes are TRBV2 and TRBJ2-6; TRBD1 matches at 8 bases. The CDR3 has 17 amino acids. J gave up 0 bases and V 3 bases, and 4 bases lay outside the gene matches. Germline CDR1 and CDR2: SNHLY and FYNNEI. CDR3 nucleotide sequence: TGTGCCAGCAGTGACGTGGACAGGGTCTCTGGGGCCAACGTCCTGACTTTC. Translating it yields CASSDVDRVSGANVLTF.

The chain recombines TRBV12-3 or TRBV12-4 with TRBJ1-2, with D possibly being TRBD1 (5 bases). The CDR3 loop spans 13 amino acids. The V end lost 6 bases, the J end lost 4 bases, and 12 bases lay between the germline ends. This CDR3 reads CASRMTGGYGYTF. In DNA, the CDR3 is TGTGCCAGCAGAATGACGGGGGGCTATGGCTACACCTTC.

This clonotype came up many times. The chain recombines TRBV6-6 with TRBJ2-7, with a possible D match to TRBD1 (6 bases). Per germline, CDR1 MNHNY and CDR2 SVGAGI (reference sequence). The V gene lost 0 bases and the J gene lost 4 bases, with 10 bases spanning the gap. This CDR3 has 14 amino acids. The CDR3 DNA follows: TGTGCCAGCAGTTACTCGTGGACAGAGTACGAGCAGTACTTC. Its protein is CASSYSWTEYEQYF.

This clonotype was seen just once. A much larger clone differs from this one at a single base, so this may be a read error. DNA of the CDR3: TGCAGCGTTCTCCCCTCGATGGGGGAGCAGTTCTTC. This gives the protein CSVLPSMGEQFF. The J gene is TRBJ2-1, the V gene TRBV29-1; no clear D gene. This CDR3 is built from 12 residues. Germline values: CDR1 SQVTM, CDR2 ANQGSEA. Trimming cost V 5 bases and J 10 bases, with 15 bases left between them.

The chain is built from TRBV4-2 and TRBJ2-7; possibly TRBD1 for D (6 bases). With 2 bases removed from V and 7 bases from J, the gap between germline ends came to 18 bases. CDR3 size: 15 residues. From germline, CDR1 is LGHNA and CDR2 YNFKEQ. Here the CDR3 reads CASSQPGTQLGEQYF. CDR3 nucleotide sequence: TGTGCCAGCAGCCAACCCGGGACACAACTAGGGGAGCAGTACTTC.

The chain uses TRBV27 and TRBJ2-5, with D tentatively TRBD1 or TRBD2 (5 bases each). The CDR3 is 15 amino acids. V lost 3 bases to trimming and J lost 3 bases, with 14 bases between them. In germline, CDR1 is MNHEY, CDR2 SMNVEV (reference sequence). DNA for the CDR3: TGTGCCAGCAGTTTCGGCGTGGGACCCAAAGAGACCCAGTACTTC. The encoded protein is CASSFGVGPKETQYF.